Sequencing of this TCR beta chain was carried out in a study of tissue T cells after allogeneic stem cell transplantation. Study-wide results and caveats: Across patients, clones rarely overlapped, yet motif clusters were shared tissue-specifically. The patient cohort was small and clinically heterogeneous, with limited sampling depth. Which tissue TCRs were alloreactive or antigen-specific was not determined. Some clones might be persisting host cells. Anatomically similar tissues had similar TCR repertoires within each patient.

Germline V CDR1 and CDR2: NNHNN, SYGAGS (reference sequence). CDR3 length: 15 amino acids. V lost 1 base to trimming and J lost 0 bases; unmatched junction nucleotides: 2. Assay: immunoSEQ multiplex PCR; the TCRdb copy retains only in-frame clones and omits some. In the table there are under 25,000 clones, 72% of which are singletons. On this clone itself: Its matching antigen is unknown. Mouse gene names apply. The read halts 1 residue ahead of the CDR3 end, with the missing end drawn from the germline J gene.

This receptor was identified in a female BALB/c mouse in good health. Mouse MHC haplotype: H2-d. This rearrangement joins TRBV13-2 to TRBJ2-4, with TRBD1 matching over 7 bases. The sample was spleen. CDR3: CASGDNRGSQNTLYF. Partial CDR3 DNA: TGTGCCAGCGGTGATAACAGGGGAAGTCAAAACACCTTGTAC.